This T cell receptor (beta chain) was identified in a study of T cell responses to AZD1222 COVID-19 vaccine. Regarding the study as a whole: Recipients of two AZD1222 doses showed rising Spike-specific TCR breadth and depth. Spike-spanning, vaccine-associated CD4 TCRs were dominant at 160-218 and 743-854. Females outnumbered males among donors, who were mostly white British; clonal diversity was possibly underestimated.

Some clones are missing from TCRdb's copy, which holds only in-frame ones; the method was immunoSEQ multiplex PCR. The sample shows about 160,000 clones, more than 80% of them seen only once. A note on this clone: Its target is unknown.

The length of the CDR3 is 14 residues. Germline V gives CDR1 LNHDA, CDR2 SQIVND (reference sequence). The V end was cut by 3 bases, the J end by 7 bases, with 10 bases between. The sequenced sample was peripheral blood, obtained on day 0 of AZD1222 vaccination. The chain joins TRBV19 to TRBJ1-6, with D uncertain. This TCR came from an adult in good health. The CDR3 DNA follows: TGTGCCAGTAGTATTGGTTTTTACAATTCACCCCTCCACTTT. Residues: CASSIGFYNSPLHF. The full variable domain, completed using reference TRBV19 and TRBJ1-6, is DGGITQSPKYLFRKEGQNVTLSCEQNLNHDAMYWYRQDPGQGLRLIYYSQIVNDFQKGDIAEGYSVSREKKESFPLTVTSAQKNPTAFYLCASSIGFYNSPLHFGNGTRLTVT.